This T cell receptor (beta chain) emerged from a study of control samples from healthy donors and cancer patients. This CDR3 is 14 amino acids long. The V segment lost 2 bases and the J segment 5 bases; nucleotides outside the gene matches: 6. In germline, CDR1 is SGHRS, CDR2 YFSETQ. Produced via immunoSEQ multiplex PCR; TCRdb's table is partial and in-frame only. This table has 60,000 to 70,000 clones, about four fifths appearing once. The sequenced sample consisted of PBMCs. This TCR came from a woman between 50 and 59 years old with lung cancer. This chain joins TRBV5-1 and TRBJ1-1; 7 bases are shared with TRBD1. The CDR3 sequence is CASSLGGGWTEAFF. CDR3 DNA: TGCGCCAGCAGCTTAGGGGGCGGATGGACTGAAGCTTTCTTT.